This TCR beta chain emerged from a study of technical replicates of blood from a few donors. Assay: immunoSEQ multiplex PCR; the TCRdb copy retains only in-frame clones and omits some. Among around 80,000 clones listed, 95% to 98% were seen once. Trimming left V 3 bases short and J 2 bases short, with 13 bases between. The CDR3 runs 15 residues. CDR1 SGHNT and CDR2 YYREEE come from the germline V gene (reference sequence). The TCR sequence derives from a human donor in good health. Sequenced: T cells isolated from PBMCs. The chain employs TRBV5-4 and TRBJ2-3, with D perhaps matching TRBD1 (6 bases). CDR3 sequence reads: CASSSGQPNTDTQYF. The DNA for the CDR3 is TGTGCCAGCAGCTCCGGACAGCCAAACACAGATACGCAGTATTTT.